The 15 T cell receptor beta chains reported below all come from one sample, sequenced in a study of blood T cell repertoires in COVID-19. Assay used: immunoSEQ multiplex PCR; TCRdb lists only in-frame clones, some missing. The table has over 35,000 clones, more than 90% seen once. Sequenced material: peripheral blood. Receptors originate from a man aged 70 or older with active COVID-19.

The gene calls are TRBV7-2 and TRBJ1-3; 7 bases map to TRBD1. Germline V CDR1 and CDR2: SGHTA, FQGNSA. The CDR3 consists of 15 residues. The V segment lost 3 bases and the J segment 2 bases; nucleotides outside the gene matches: 4. CDR3 amino acids: CASSFIQGTGNTIYF. CDR3 in DNA: TGTGCCAGCAGCTTTATACAGGGGACTGGAAACACCATATATTTT.

The chain has TRBV5-1 and TRBJ2-3; 7 bases line up with TRBD1. Unmatched junction bases numbered 3, after V lost 3 bases and J lost 5 bases. The CDR3 is 13 residues long. Per germline, CDR1 SGHRS and CDR2 YFSETQ. The CDR3 sequence: CASSWTGGDTQYF. In nucleotides, the CDR3 is TGCGCCAGCAGCTGGACAGGTGGAGATACGCAGTATTTT.

The gene calls are TRBV15 and TRBJ2-7; 7 bases fit TRBD1. Germline CDR1 reads LNHNV; CDR2 reads YYDKDF (reference sequence). The CDR3 extends over 15 amino acids. Trimming took 2 bases from V and 2 from J; bases not matched to a gene: 6. The CDR3 DNA reads as TGTGCCACCAGCAGAAATCGTCAGGGGGCCTACGAGCAGTACTTC. This sequence encodes CATSRNRQGAYEQYF.

The chain employs TRBV5-1 and TRBJ2-6, with 8 bases identical to TRBD1. Trimming cost V 5 bases and J 1 base; bases outside gene matches: 11. The CDR3 consists of 18 residues. CDR1 and CDR2 (germline): SGHRS, YFSETQ. CDR3 residues: CASSFTGTGISGANVLTF. CDR3 nucleotides: TGCGCCAGCAGTTTTACCGGGACAGGAATTTCTGGGGCCAACGTCCTGACTTTC.

The chain employs TRBV28 and TRBJ2-7; 10 nucleotides agree with TRBD2. Germline CDR1 MDHEN, CDR2 SYDVKM. This CDR3 is 15 amino acids long. V dropped 4 bases and J dropped 4; count of bases not matched to a gene: 7. Written as DNA, the CDR3 is TGTGCCAGCAGTTCACCTAGCGGGAGCCGGTACGAGCAGTACTTC. Its translation: CASSSPSGSRYEQYF.

The chain uses TRBV5-1 and TRBJ2-1; the match to TRBD2 covers 7 bases. The CDR3 totals 14 residues. The germline CDR1 and CDR2 sequences are SGHRS and YFSETQ. J gave up 7 bases and V 0 bases, and 4 bases lay outside the gene matches. In DNA form, the CDR3 reads TGCGCCAGCAGCTTGGGGGGAGGGAGTAATGAGCAGTTCTTC. It is translated as CASSLGGGSNEQFF.

The rearrangement joins TRBV4-3 to TRBJ2-7; TRBD2 matches at 8 bases. Germline values: CDR1 LGHNA, CDR2 YSLEER. Trimming at V came to 1 base and at J to 1 base, leaving 9 bases not matched to a gene. This CDR3 spans 17 amino acids. The CDR3 is CASSQGPASGGSYEQYF. CDR3 nucleotide sequence: TGCGCCAGCAGCCAAGGTCCGGCGAGCGGGGGTTCCTACGAGCAGTACTTC.

J is TRBJ1-5 and V is TRBV30; 12 bases are a match to TRBD1. Germline CDR1 and CDR2: GTSNPN and SVGIG (reference sequence). Germline trimming cut 3 bases from V and 7 bases from J; bases unmatched to any gene: 4. The CDR3 consists of 14 residues. The CDR3 protein is CAWRGTGGSQPQHF. CDR3 nucleotides: TGTGCCTGGAGGGGGACAGGGGGCAGCCAGCCCCAGCATTTT.

This clone appeared once. The CDR3 DNA reads TGCAGCGTTGTTGGGACAGGGGGCATGAACACTGAAGCTTTCTTT. Translating it yields CSVVGTGGMNTEAFF. The rearrangement joins TRBV29-1 to TRBJ1-1; 12 bases agree with TRBD1. The V and J ends lost 4 bases and 0 bases, in that order; junction bases with no gene match: 3. This CDR3 has 15 amino acids. Germline V lookup: CDR1 SQVTM, CDR2 ANQGSEA.

V is TRBV4-3 and J is TRBJ1-1; D gene unclear. The CDR3 runs 18 residues. Trimming took 4 bases from V and 4 from J, leaving 25 bases between them. Germline CDR1 reads LGHNA; CDR2 reads YSLEER. In DNA, the CDR3 is TGCGCCAGCAGCCGGGTGTCGGACTTCTTAGGCTTTAGCACTGAAGCTTTCTTT. Translated, it gives CASSRVSDFLGFSTEAFF.

This rearrangement joins TRBV9 to TRBJ1-2; D gene ambiguous. Germline V CDR1 and CDR2: SGDLS, YYNGEE. V was trimmed by 4 bases and J by 8 bases, leaving 21 bases between them. This CDR3 region has 15 residues. The CDR3 loop reads CASSFTVGGSGGYTF. The CDR3 DNA reads as TGTGCCAGCAGCTTCACAGTAGGAGGGTCTGGAGGCTACACCTTC.

This chain joins TRBV24-1 and TRBJ2-5; 9 bases fit TRBD1. CDR3 length: 16 amino acids. Trimming removed 4 bases from V and 5 bases from J; junction bases left unmatched: 10. Germline V gene sequence: CDR1 KGHDR, CDR2 SFDVKD. DNA for the CDR3: TGTGCCACCAGTGAACCGGGACAGGGAAGGTGGGAGACCCAGTACTTC. This translates into CATSEPGQGRWETQYF.

The genes are TRBV15 and TRBJ2-2; maybe TRBD2 (5 bases). V lost 6 bases to trimming and J lost 6 bases, with 17 bases between them. The CDR3 runs to 15 residues. Germline V gene sequence: CDR1 LNHNV, CDR2 YYDKDF (reference sequence). CDR3 amino acids: CATRPGVARAGELFF. Written as DNA, the CDR3 is TGTGCCACCAGGCCCGGGGTGGCGAGGGCCGGGGAGCTGTTTTTT.

On this clone itself: One end of the junction fails to match germline, which may point to a read error. The chain employs TRBV10-2 and TRBJ2-7, with TRBD1 matching over 7 bases. The CDR3 has 13 amino acids. Germline V gene sequence: CDR1 WSHSY, CDR2 SAAADI. The chain's CDR3 is CARATGPSDEQYF. Written as DNA, the CDR3 is TGCGCCAGAGCGACAGGGCCCTCCGACGAGCAGTACTTC.

This clone came up a few times. V is TRBV6-2 or TRBV6-3 and J is TRBJ1-2; no firm D call. Germline assignment: CDR1 MNHEY and CDR2 SVGEGT. V lost 5 bases to trimming and J lost 2 bases, with 6 bases between them. The CDR3 has 12 amino acids. The CDR3, as DNA: TGTGCCAGCAGTCGAGGAAACTATGGCTACACCTTC. This gives the protein CASSRGNYGYTF.